The text below deals with one T cell receptor (beta chain). Its specificity is not known. Germline trimming cut 0 bases from V and 4 bases from J; bases unmatched to any gene: 2. CDR3 size: 14 residues. CDR1 is KGHSH, CDR2 LQKENI, per germline. The PCR employed 60 Vbeta primers together with 13 Jbeta primers. How the authors handled the data: Later analysis identified around 85 million unique TCR beta chains, approximately 11 million shared. Data came from immunoSEQ multiplex PCR; TCRdb stores just in-frame clones and leaves some out. V and J calls and clone size follow that table, whereas D and trimming were derived from the DNA. Altogether 150,000 to 200,000 clones are present, around three quarters being singletons, with the ten largest covering 2% to 2.5%. Healthy people donating bone marrow made up the donors. The sample originates from a study of cytomegalovirus exposure and HLA in healthy donors.

Study results and limitations: Solely CMV serostatus was available to characterize immune exposure.

This chain joins TRBV18 and TRBJ2-7, with 8 bases matching TRBD2. This receptor was obtained from a woman in her forties or fifties in good health and CMV-seronegative. Specimen: PBMCs. The CDR3 coding sequence is TGTGCCAGCTCACCACCAGCGGGAGTGTACGAGCAGTACTTC. It is translated as CASSPPAGVYEQYF.